Shown below are 24 T cell receptor beta chains from a single sample sequenced in a study of monozygotic twins with inflammatory bowel disease. Each CDR3 protein gets one entry in TCRdb, which reprocessed the 5' RACE reads and gives no DNA. Its table records approximately 340,000 distinct CDR3 sequences. Sequences were obtained from blood. These receptors all come from a human donor with ulcerative colitis or Crohn's disease, or a healthy co-twin of an affected twin (not recorded which).

The chain couples TRBV4-3 to TRBJ1-2. Per germline, CDR1 LGHNA and CDR2 YSLEER. This CDR3 region has 16 residues. CDR3 region: CASSQADKTNVYGYTF.

J is TRBJ1-2 and V is TRBV11-2; the TCRdb D gene call, TRBD1, has no DNA to confirm it. This CDR3 spans 16 amino acids. Looked up from germline, CDR1 is SGHAT and CDR2 is FQNNGV. CDR3 in amino acids: CASSRGWRNLYYGYTF.

V gene TRBV28 combines with J gene TRBJ2-1; TCRdb's assignment of TRBD1 cannot be checked, as there is no DNA. CDR1 and CDR2 (germline): MDHEN, SYDVKM. CDR3 length: 21 residues. The CDR3 here is CASKRTGGSSSGIRTYNEQFF.

The genes are TRBV20-1 and TRBJ1-1; TCRdb outputs TRBD1, but without DNA this stays unchecked. Per the germline V gene, CDR1 is DFQATT and CDR2 is SNEGSKA (reference sequence). The CDR3 totals 12 residues. CDR3 amino acids: CSAARGNTEAFF.

The chain links TRBV5-1 to TRBJ2-7; lacking DNA, the TRBD1 call made by TCRdb goes unchecked. Germline V gene lookup returns CDR1 SGHRS and CDR2 YFSETQ. The length of the CDR3 is 14 residues. CDR3 sequence reads: CASSLQEGPYEQYF.

The gene calls are TRBV6-5 and TRBJ2-7. The V gene's germline CDR1 is MNHEY and CDR2 SVGAGI. The CDR3 is 16 residues long. The CDR3 sequence: CASSYSLRGGSYEQYF.

This chain links TRBV27 with TRBJ1-2. Germline CDR1 is MNHEY and CDR2 is SMNVEV (reference sequence). CDR3 length: 16 amino acids. The CDR3 sequence is CASSSFLRQSSYGYTF.

The chain carries TRBV27 and TRBJ2-1; checking the TCRdb D call of TRBD1 is not possible without DNA. CDR1 is MNHEY, CDR2 SMNVEV, per germline (reference sequence). The CDR3 extends over 17 amino acids. The CDR3 sequence: CASSLRLGGSSYNEQFF.

V usage is TRBV12-3 or TRBV12-4 and J usage is TRBJ1-5; TCRdb's D call of TRBD1 is untestable without DNA. CDR3 size: 18 residues. This CDR3 is CASSFRVSFQGSNQPQHF.

The CDR3 region is CASSRTTGAMNTEAFF. This chain uses TRBV27 with TRBJ1-1; TCRdb's D call of TRBD1 is untestable without DNA. The CDR3 spans 16 residues. The germline V gene has CDR1 MNHEY and CDR2 SMNVEV (reference sequence).

This rearrangement joins TRBV20-1 to TRBJ1-2; without DNA, the TCRdb call of TRBD1 cannot be checked. CDR3 length: 13 amino acids. Germline CDR1 reads DFQATT; CDR2 reads SNEGSKA (reference sequence). The chain's CDR3 is CSARDAGRGGYTF.

This rearrangement joins TRBV5-1 to TRBJ2-3; the D gene TCRdb calls, TRBD1, cannot be checked with no DNA. Germline CDR1 reads SGHRS; CDR2 reads YFSETQ. This CDR3 is 19 amino acids long. This CDR3 is CASSLAALVYTGEADTQYF.

This chain connects TRBV19 to TRBJ2-5. The germline gives CDR1 LNHDA, CDR2 SQIVND (reference sequence). The length of the CDR3 is 14 residues. Here the CDR3 reads CASSSTSLQETQYF. The variable domain in full, completed from reference TRBV19 and TRBJ2-5, reads DGGITQSPKYLFRKEGQNVTLSCEQNLNHDAMYWYRQDPGQGLRLIYYSQIVNDFQKGDIAEGYSVSREKKESFPLTVTSAQKNPTAFYLCASSSTSLQETQYFGPGTRLLVL.

V and J are TRBV5-1 and TRBJ2-1; TCRdb calls TRBD1, which cannot be checked without DNA. Germline V gives CDR1 SGHRS, CDR2 YFSETQ. The CDR3 loop spans 13 amino acids. CDR3 region: CASGYQGYNEQFF. Full variable domain (outside the CDR3, taken from reference TRBV5-1 and TRBJ2-1): KAGVTQTPRYLIKTRGQQVTLSCSPISGHRSVSWYQQTPGQGLQFLFEYFSETQRNKGNFPGRFSGRQFSNSRSEMNVSTLELGDSALYLCASGYQGYNEQFFGPGTRLTVL.

The V call is TRBV6-2 or TRBV6-3, the J call TRBJ2-7; TCRdb's D call, TRBD2, is unchecked because there is no DNA. This CDR3 comprises 14 residues. Germline CDR1 and CDR2: MNHEY and SVGEGT. The CDR3 here is CASSIRGGAYEQYF.

The chain links TRBV20-1 to TRBJ1-5. This CDR3 region has 12 residues. CDR1 and CDR2 from the germline V gene are DFQATT and SNEGSKA (reference sequence). The CDR3 sequence: CSAPAGNQPQHF.

This chain connects TRBV5-6 to TRBJ2-1; TCRdb proposes TRBD2, but this gene call is untestable without DNA. From germline, CDR1 is SGHDT and CDR2 YYEEEE. CDR3 length: 16 residues. This CDR3 is CASSLAVSGWEGEQFF.

V and J are TRBV5-1 and TRBJ2-7; the D gene TCRdb calls, TRBD1, cannot be checked with no DNA. Germline V lookup: CDR1 SGHRS, CDR2 YFSETQ. The CDR3 totals 13 residues. CDR3 residues: CASSLRGHYEQYF.

This chain links TRBV20-1 with TRBJ2-5. Germline lookup yields CDR1 DFQATT and CDR2 SNEGSKA (reference sequence). The CDR3 is made up of 12 amino acids. The CDR3 protein is CSAHGLRETQYF.

The chain is built from TRBV5-1 and TRBJ1-3; the TCRdb D gene call, TRBD1, has no DNA to confirm it. The CDR3 extends over 14 amino acids. Germline assignment: CDR1 SGHRS and CDR2 YFSETQ. The CDR3 is CASSLAGTPRTIYF.

The chain recombines TRBV27 with TRBJ2-7; TCRdb selects TRBD2, and the lack of DNA leaves this call unchecked. Germline assignment: CDR1 MNHEY and CDR2 SMNVEV (reference sequence). CDR3 length: 15 amino acids. This CDR3 reads CASRPWATSGNEQYF.

The V call is TRBV30, the J call TRBJ2-7; TCRdb picks TRBD1, but there is no DNA to check that call. Germline V lookup: CDR1 GTSNPN, CDR2 SVGIG (reference sequence). The CDR3 length is 13 residues. The CDR3 sequence is CAWSGTVAYEQYF.

The chain joins TRBV7-8 to TRBJ1-4; TCRdb's D call, TRBD1, is unchecked because there is no DNA. Germline CDR1 and CDR2: SGHVS and FQNEAQ. This CDR3 region has 20 residues. The CDR3 loop reads CASSLVRVEGARVDNEKLFF. The full variable domain, rest sourced from reference TRBV7-8 and TRBJ1-4, is GAGVSQSPRYKVAKRGQDVALRCDPISGHVSLFWYQQALGQGPEFLTYFQNEAQLDKSGLPSDRFFAERPEGSVSTLKIQRTQQEDSAVYLCASSLVRVEGARVDNEKLFFGSGTQLSVL.

This sequence joins TRBV27 and TRBJ1-5; TCRdb gives TRBD1 as the D gene, but with no DNA this cannot be confirmed. The V gene's germline CDR1 is MNHEY and CDR2 SMNVEV (reference sequence). The CDR3 loop spans 13 amino acids. CDR3 sequence: CASSFQGSQPQHF.